Listed below are T cell receptor beta chains from one sample, sequenced in a study of T cells in Graves' hyperthyroidism and ophthalmopathy. Each CDR3 protein gets one entry after TCRdb re-called the multiplex PCR reads with MiXCR. This repertoire shows roughly 420,000 distinct CDR3 sequences, approximately 15% found once; its top ten account for roughly 4.8%. Material for sequencing was blood. These receptors all stem from a woman between 18 and 30 years old with Graves' hyperthyroidism. CDR3s include the opening cysteine and the closing phenylalanine or tryptophan. D genes are given only for firm matches. Clone size is stated in some rows and not others, as once, few, many or a class when expanded.

TRBV19	NA	NA	TRBJ2-5	TGTGCCAGTAGTGCGAGCGGGTATCAAGAGACCCAGTACTTC	CASSASGYQETQYF
TRBV28	TRBD1	many	TRBJ1-5	TGTGCCAGCAGTACACAGGGGAAGCAGCCCCAGCATTTT	CASSTQGKQPQHF
TRBV5-1	NA	many	TRBJ2-3	TGCGCCAGCACTAAGGGAGATACGCAGTATTTT	CASTKGDTQYF
TRBV18	TRBD1	NA	TRBJ2-3	TGTGCCGGCTCACCCTCGACAGGGCGCACAGATACGCAGTATTTT	CAGSPSTGRTDTQYF
TRBV7-2	TRBD2	many	TRBJ2-1	TGTGCCAGCAGATCCGGGACTATCAATGAGCAGTTCTTC	CASRSGTINEQFF
TRBV28	NA	NA	TRBJ1-1	TGTGCCAGCAGGGACGGAACCCACACTGAAGCTCTCTTT	CASRDGTHTEALF
TRBV19	NA	NA	TRBJ2-7	TGTGCCAGTAGTATCGACCACCTTCTAGGGGAGCAGTACTTC	CASSIDHLLGEQYF
TRBV12-3/TRBV12-4	TRBD2	many	TRBJ2-7	TGTGCCAGCAGTTTTCGGGCGGGAGTTGGATACGAGCAGTACTTC	CASSFRAGVGYEQYF
TRBV6-1	TRBD2	many	TRBJ2-1	TGTGCCAGCAGTGAAGCTAGCGGGACTTACAATGAGCAGTTCTTC	CASSEASGTYNEQFF
TRBV7-6	NA	few	TRBJ2-7	TGTGCCAGCAGCGAAGGACTGCCCTACGAGCAGTACTTC	CASSEGLPYEQYF
TRBV2	TRBD1	many	TRBJ1-5	TGTGCCAGCAGTGTAATATCACAGGGGATCAGTCCCCAGCATTTT	CASSVISQGISPQHF
TRBV18	TRBD1	NA	TRBJ1-6	TGTGCCAGCTCAAGCCGGGACAGTCTTTCACCCCTCCACTTT	CASSSRDSLSPLHF
TRBV3-1	TRBD2	many	TRBJ2-7	TGTGCCAGCAGCCAAGTAGGGACTACTACGTACGAGCAGTACTTC	CASSQVGTTTYEQYF
TRBV27	TRBD2	many	TRBJ2-7	TGTGCCAGCAGTTTAAGGTCTAGCGGGAGAAGTGAGCAGTACTTC	CASSLRSSGRSEQYF
TRBV10-3	TRBD2	few	TRBJ2-7	TGTGCCACTGCGGGGGGTAGCGGGACAACCTACGAGCAGTACTTC	CATAGGSGTTYEQYF
TRBV6-1	NA	many	TRBJ2-7	TGTGCCAGCAGTTATTCTAGGACAGTGAGCACCTACGAGCAGTACTTC	CASSYSRTVSTYEQYF
TRBV7-2	NA	few	TRBJ1-1	TGTGCCAGCAGCTCAGGGTGGGGGAGGGGAGGGAACACTGAAGCTTTCTTT	CASSSGWGRGGNTEAFF
TRBV5-5	TRBD1	few	TRBJ2-1	TGTGCCAGTGGAGAGGGGGACAGAGATGAGCAGTTCTTC	CASGEGDRDEQFF
TRBV5-1	NA	few	TRBJ2-7	TGCGCCAGCAGCTTGTTTACAGGGACCATTAGCTACGAGCAGTACTTC	CASSLFTGTISYEQYF
TRBV6-5	NA	many	TRBJ1-3	TGTGCCAGCAGTTACTTTAAGGGATCTGGAAACACCATATATTTT	CASSYFKGSGNTIYF
TRBV7-9	TRBD2	few	TRBJ2-5	TGTGCCAGCAGCGCCCCTGTAGCGGGAGGGCCTAAGACCCAGTACTTC	CASSAPVAGGPKTQYF
TRBV20-1	TRBD2	NA	TRBJ2-1	TGCAGTGCCGCCCGGACTAGCGGGAGCTCCTACAATGAGCAGTTCTTC	CSAARTSGSSYNEQFF
TRBV12-3/TRBV12-4	TRBD1	many	TRBJ1-4	TGTGCCAGCAGGGGACAGGGGTTAGAAAAACTGTTTTTT	CASRGQGLEKLFF
TRBV10-3	NA	many	TRBJ1-4	TGTGCCATCAGGGACGCAACTAATGAAAAACTGTTTTTT	CAIRDATNEKLFF
TRBV5-1	NA	many	TRBJ2-3	TGCGCCAGCAGCTTGGGATCGGGCACAGATACGCAGTATTTT	CASSLGSGTDTQYF
TRBV7-3	TRBD1	many	TRBJ2-5	TGTGCCAGCCTGGGACAGCAAGAGACCCAGTACTTC	CASLGQQETQYF
TRBV20-1	NA	NA	TRBJ1-2	TGCAGTGCTGATGGGGAGAGTAGTTTGAGTGGCTACACCTTC	CSADGESSLSGYTF
TRBV6-1	NA	few	TRBJ1-4	TGTGCCAGCAGTCCCACCCGAATTACTAGGGAAAAACTGTTTTTT	CASSPTRITREKLFF
TRBV30	NA	many	TRBJ2-7	TGTGCCTGGAGTGTTGGGGACGGTCCCTACGAGCAGTACTTC	CAWSVGDGPYEQYF
TRBV7-2	NA	few	TRBJ2-7	TGTGCCAGCAGCCCTGGGACAATCCCCTACGAGCAGTACTTC	CASSPGTIPYEQYF
TRBV12-3/TRBV12-4	TRBD2	many	TRBJ2-7	TGTGCCAGCAGTTTAGCGGGTAGCGGGGGTTCCTACGAGCAGTACTTC	CASSLAGSGGSYEQYF
TRBV27	NA	many	TRBJ2-7	TGTGCCAGCAGTTTGGGGACGGACGTATTGACCTACGAGCAGTACTTC	CASSLGTDVLTYEQYF
TRBV28	NA	many	TRBJ1-1	TGTGCCACACTTGTTCGAACACCGAACACTGAAGCTTTCTTT	CATLVRTPNTEAFF
TRBV28	TRBD1	many	TRBJ1-5	TGTGCCAGCAGTTTTAGGTCAGGGGGGAATCAGCCCCAGCATTTT	CASSFRSGGNQPQHF
TRBV28	TRBD2	once	TRBJ2-5	TGTGCCAGCAGTTCCTATCTAGCGGGAGGAGAGACCCAGTACTTC	CASSSYLAGGETQYF